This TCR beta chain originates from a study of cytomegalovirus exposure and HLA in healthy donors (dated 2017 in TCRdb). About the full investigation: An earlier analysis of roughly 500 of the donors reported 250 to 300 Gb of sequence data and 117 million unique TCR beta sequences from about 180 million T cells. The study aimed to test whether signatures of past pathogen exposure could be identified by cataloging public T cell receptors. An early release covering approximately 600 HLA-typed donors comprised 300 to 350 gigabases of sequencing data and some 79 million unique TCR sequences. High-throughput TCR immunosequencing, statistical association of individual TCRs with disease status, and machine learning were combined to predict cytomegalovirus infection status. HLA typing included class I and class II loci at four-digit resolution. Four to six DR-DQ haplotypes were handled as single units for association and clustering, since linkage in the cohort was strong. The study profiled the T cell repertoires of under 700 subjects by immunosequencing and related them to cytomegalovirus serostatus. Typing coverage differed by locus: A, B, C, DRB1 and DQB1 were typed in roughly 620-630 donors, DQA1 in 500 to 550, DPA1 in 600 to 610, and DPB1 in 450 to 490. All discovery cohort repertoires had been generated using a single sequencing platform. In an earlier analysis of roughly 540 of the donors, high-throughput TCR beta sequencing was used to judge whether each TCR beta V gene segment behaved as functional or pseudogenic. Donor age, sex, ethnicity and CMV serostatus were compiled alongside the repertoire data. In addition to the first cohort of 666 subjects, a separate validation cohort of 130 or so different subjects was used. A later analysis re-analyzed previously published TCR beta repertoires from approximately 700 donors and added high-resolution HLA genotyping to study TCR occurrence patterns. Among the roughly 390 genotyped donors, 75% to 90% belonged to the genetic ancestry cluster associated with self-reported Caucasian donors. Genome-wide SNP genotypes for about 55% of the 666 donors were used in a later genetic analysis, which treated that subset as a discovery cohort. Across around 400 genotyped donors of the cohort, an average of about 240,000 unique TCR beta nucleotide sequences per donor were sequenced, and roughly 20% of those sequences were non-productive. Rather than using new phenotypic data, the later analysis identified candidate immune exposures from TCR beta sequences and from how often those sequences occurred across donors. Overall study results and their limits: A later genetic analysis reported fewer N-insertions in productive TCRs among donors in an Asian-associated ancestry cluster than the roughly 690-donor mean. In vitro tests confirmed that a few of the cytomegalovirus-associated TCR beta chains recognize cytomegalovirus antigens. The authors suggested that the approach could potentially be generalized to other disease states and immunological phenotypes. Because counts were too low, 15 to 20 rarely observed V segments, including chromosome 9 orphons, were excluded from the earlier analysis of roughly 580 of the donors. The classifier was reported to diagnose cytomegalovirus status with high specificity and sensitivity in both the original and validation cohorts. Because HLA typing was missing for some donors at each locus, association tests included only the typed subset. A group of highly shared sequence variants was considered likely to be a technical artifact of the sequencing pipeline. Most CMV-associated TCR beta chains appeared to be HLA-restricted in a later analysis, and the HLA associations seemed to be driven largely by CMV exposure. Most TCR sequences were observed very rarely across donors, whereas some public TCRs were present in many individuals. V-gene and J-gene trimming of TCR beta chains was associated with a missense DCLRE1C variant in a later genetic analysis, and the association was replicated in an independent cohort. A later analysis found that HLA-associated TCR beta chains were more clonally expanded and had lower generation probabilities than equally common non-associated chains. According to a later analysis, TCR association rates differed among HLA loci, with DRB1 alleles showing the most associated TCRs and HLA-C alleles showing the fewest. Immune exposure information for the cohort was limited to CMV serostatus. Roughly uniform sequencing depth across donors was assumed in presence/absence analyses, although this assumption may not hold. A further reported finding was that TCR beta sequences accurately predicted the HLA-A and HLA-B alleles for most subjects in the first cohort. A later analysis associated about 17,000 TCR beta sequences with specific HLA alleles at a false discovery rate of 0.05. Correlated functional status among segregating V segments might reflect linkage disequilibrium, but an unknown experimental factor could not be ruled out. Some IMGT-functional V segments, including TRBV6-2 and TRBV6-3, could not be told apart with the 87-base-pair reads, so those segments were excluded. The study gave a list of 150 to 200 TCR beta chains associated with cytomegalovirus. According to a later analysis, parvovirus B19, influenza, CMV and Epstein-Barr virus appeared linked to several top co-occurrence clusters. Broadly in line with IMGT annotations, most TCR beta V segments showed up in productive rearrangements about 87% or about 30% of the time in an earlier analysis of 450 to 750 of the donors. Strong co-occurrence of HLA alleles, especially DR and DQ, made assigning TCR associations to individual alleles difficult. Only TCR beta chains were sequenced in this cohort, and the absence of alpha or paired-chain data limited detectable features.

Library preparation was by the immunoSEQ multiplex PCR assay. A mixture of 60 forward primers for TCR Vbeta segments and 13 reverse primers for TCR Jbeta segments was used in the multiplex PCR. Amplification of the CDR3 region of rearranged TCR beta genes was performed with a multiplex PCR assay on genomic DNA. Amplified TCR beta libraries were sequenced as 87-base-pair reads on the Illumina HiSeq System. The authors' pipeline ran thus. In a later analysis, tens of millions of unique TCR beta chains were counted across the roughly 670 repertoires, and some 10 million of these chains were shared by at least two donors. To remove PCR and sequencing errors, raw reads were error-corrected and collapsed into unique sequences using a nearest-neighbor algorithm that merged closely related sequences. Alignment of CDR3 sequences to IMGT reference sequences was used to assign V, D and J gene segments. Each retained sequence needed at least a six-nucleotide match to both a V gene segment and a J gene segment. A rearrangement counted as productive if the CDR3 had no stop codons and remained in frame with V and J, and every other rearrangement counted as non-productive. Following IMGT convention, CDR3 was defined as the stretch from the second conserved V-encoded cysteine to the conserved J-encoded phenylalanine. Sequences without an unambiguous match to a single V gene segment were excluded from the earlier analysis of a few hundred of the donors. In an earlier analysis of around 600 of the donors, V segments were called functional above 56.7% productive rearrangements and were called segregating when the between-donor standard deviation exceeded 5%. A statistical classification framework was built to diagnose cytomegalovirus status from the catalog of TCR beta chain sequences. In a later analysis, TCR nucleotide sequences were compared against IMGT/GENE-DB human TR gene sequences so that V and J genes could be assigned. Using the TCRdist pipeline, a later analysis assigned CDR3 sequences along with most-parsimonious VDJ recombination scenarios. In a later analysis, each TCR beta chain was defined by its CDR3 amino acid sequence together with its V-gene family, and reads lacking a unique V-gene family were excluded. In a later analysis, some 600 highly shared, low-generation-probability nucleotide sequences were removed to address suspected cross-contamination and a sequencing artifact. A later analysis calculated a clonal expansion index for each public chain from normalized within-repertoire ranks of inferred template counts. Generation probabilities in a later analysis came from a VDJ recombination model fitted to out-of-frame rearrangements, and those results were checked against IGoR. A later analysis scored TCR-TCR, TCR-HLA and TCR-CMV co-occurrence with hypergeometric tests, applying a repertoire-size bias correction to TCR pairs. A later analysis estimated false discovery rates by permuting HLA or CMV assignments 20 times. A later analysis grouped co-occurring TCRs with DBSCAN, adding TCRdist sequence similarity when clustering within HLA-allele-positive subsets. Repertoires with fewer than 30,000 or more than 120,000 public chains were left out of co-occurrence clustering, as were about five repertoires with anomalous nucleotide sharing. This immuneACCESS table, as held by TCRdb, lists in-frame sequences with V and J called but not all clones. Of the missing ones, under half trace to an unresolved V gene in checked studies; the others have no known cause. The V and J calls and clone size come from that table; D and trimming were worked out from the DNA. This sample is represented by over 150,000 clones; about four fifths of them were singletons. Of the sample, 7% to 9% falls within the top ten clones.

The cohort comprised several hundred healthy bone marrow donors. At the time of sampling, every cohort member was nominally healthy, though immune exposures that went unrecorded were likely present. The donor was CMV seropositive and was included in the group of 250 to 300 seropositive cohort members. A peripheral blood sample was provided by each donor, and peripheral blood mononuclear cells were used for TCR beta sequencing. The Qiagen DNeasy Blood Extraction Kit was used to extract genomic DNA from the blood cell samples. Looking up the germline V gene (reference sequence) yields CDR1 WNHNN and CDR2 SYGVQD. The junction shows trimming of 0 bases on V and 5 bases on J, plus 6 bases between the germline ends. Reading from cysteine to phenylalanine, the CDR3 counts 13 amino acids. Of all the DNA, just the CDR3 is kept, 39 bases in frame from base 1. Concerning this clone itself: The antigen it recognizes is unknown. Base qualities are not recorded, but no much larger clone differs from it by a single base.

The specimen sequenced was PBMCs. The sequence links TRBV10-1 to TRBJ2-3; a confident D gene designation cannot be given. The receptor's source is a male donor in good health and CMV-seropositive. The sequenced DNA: TGCGCCAGCAGTGAGTCCTGGCTAGATACGCAGTATTTT. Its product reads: CASSESWLDTQYF.